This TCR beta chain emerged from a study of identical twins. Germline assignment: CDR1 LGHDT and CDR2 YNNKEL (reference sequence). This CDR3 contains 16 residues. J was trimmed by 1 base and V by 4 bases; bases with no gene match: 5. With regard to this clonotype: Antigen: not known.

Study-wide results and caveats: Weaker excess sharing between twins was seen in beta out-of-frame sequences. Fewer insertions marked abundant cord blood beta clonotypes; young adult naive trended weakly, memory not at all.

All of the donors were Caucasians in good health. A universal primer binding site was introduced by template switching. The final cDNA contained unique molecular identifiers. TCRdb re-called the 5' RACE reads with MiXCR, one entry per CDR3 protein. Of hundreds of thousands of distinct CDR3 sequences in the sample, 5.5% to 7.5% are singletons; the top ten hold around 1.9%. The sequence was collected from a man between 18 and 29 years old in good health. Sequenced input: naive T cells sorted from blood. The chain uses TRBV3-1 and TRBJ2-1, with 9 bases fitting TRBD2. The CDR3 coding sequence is TGTGCCAGCAGCCCCCTAGCGGGACGGTCCTACAATGAGCAGTTCTTC. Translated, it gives CASSPLAGRSYNEQFF.